Below, one T cell receptor (beta chain) is given with its context. This record belongs to a study of cytomegalovirus exposure and HLA in healthy donors. V lost 3 bases and J 0 bases, leaving 13 bases between the germline ends. The CDR3 is 16 residues long. Germline V gene lookup returns CDR1 SGHAT and CDR2 FQNNGV. The primer mix had 60 Vbeta and 13 Jbeta primers. Here immunoSEQ multiplex PCR was the method, and the copy in TCRdb shows in-frame clones only, minus some. The table includes 85,000 to 100,000 clones, more than 60% detected once. Sequencing was done on a sample of PBMCs. This sequence joins TRBV11-2 and TRBJ2-3, with a weak D call TRBD2 (5 bases). The source is a man between 45 and 60 years old in good health and CMV-seropositive. CDR3 sequence reads: CASSFLAQSSTDTQYF. Here the CDR3 DNA reads TGTGCCAGCAGCTTCCTAGCCCAGTCTAGCACAGATACGCAGTATTTT.